This entry lists 23 T cell receptor beta chains sequenced from one sample in a study of blood T cell repertoires in COVID-19. Only in-frame clones appear in the TCRdb table, and some are missing; sequencing was by immunoSEQ multiplex PCR. The table shows approximately 340,000 clones, with roughly 90% occurring only once. Specimen: PBMCs or T cells enriched from blood (not recorded which). These receptors came from a middle-aged woman who had been exposed to COVID-19.

This clone was picked up one time. This sequence joins TRBV5-4 and TRBJ2-3; no reliable D call. The V end was cut by 7 bases, the J end by 2 bases, with 14 bases between. The CDR3 totals 14 residues. Germline V gene sequence: CDR1 SGHNT, CDR2 YYREEE (reference sequence). CDR3 residues: CASRVRGSTDTQYF. For the CDR3, the DNA is TGTGCCAGCCGGGTGCGAGGTTCCACAGATACGCAGTATTTT. Using reference TRBV5-4 and TRBJ2-3 for the parts outside the CDR3, the full variable domain is ETGVTQSPTHLIKTRGQQVTLRCSSQSGHNTVSWYQQALGQGPQFIFQYYREEENGRGNFPPRFSGLQFPNYSSELNVNALELDDSALYLCASRVRGSTDTQYFGPGTRLTVL.

The J gene is TRBJ2-1, the V gene TRBV6-5; a weak D match, TRBD2 (6 bases). This CDR3 spans 16 amino acids. Trimming shortened V by 3 bases and J by 3 bases, and 15 bases separated the two germline ends. Germline V lookup: CDR1 MNHEY, CDR2 SVGAGI. DNA of the CDR3: TGTGCCAGCAGTTATACGGCGGGAAAGTTCTACAATGAGCAGTTCTTC. Protein product: CASSYTAGKFYNEQFF.

This chain joins TRBV5-5 and TRBJ2-7; unclear D gene. The V end lost 2 bases, the J end lost 0 bases, and 9 bases lay between the germline ends. CDR3 length equals 14 residues. Germline V lookup: CDR1 SGHKS, CDR2 YYEKEE (reference sequence). The CDR3 region is CASSFLASSYEQYF. The DNA for the CDR3 is TGTGCCAGCAGCTTTTTGGCAAGCTCCTACGAGCAGTACTTC.

CDR3 coding DNA: TGCGCCAGCAGCTTTCAGGGAAGGCAGAACACTGAAGCTTTCTTT. This gives the protein CASSFQGRQNTEAFF. The chain joins TRBV5-1 to TRBJ1-1; the D gene is possibly TRBD1 (5 bases). With 2 bases removed from V and 1 base from J, the gap between germline ends came to 12 bases. The CDR3 is made up of 15 amino acids. In germline, CDR1 is SGHRS, CDR2 YFSETQ.

V and J are TRBV19 and TRBJ2-4, with no clear D. This CDR3 is 15 amino acids long. Germline CDR1 reads LNHDA; CDR2 reads SQIVND (reference sequence). V lost 6 bases and J lost 0, with 12 bases in between. The CDR3 protein is CASSHQTVAKNIQYF. Written as DNA, the CDR3 is TGTGCCAGTAGCCACCAAACGGTAGCCAAAAACATTCAGTACTTC.

The rearrangement joins TRBV2 to TRBJ1-1; no firm D call. Trimming took 8 bases from V and 3 from J, leaving 19 bases between them. Germline CDR1 and CDR2: SNHLY and FYNNEI. This CDR3 has 15 residues. The CDR3 loop is CASRSYGREDTEAFF. In nucleotides, the CDR3 is TGTGCCAGCCGATCATACGGACGGGAGGACACTGAAGCTTTCTTT.

This chain connects TRBV30 to TRBJ1-1; 8 bases match TRBD1. The V segment lost 5 bases and the J segment 5 bases; nucleotides outside the gene matches: 13. The CDR3 spans 15 residues. Germline assignment: CDR1 GTSNPN and CDR2 SVGIG (reference sequence). CDR3 sequence reads: CAWAPITGGGTEAFF. The CDR3, as DNA: TGTGCCTGGGCTCCGATAACAGGGGGAGGTACTGAAGCTTTCTTT.

The rearrangement uses TRBV7-6 and TRBJ1-4; 7 nucleotides agree with TRBD1. This CDR3 region has 14 residues. J gave up 8 bases and V 5 bases, and 8 bases lay outside the gene matches. From germline, CDR1 is SGHVS and CDR2 FNYEAQ. The CDR3 loop is CASSKTGSGEKLFF. CDR3 DNA: TGTGCCAGCAGCAAGACAGGGTCGGGGGAAAAACTGTTTTTT. The complete variable domain, with remaining parts taken from reference TRBV7-6 and TRBJ1-4, reads GAGVSQSPRYKVTKRGQDVALRCDPISGHVSLYWYRQALGQGPEFLTYFNYEAQQDKSGLPNDRFSAERPEGSISTLTIQRTEQRDSAMYRCASSKTGSGEKLFFGSGTQLSVL.

J is TRBJ1-2 and V is TRBV12-3 or TRBV12-4, with 8 bases identical to TRBD1. The CDR3 has 13 amino acids. Germline trimming cut 6 bases from V and 4 bases from J; bases unmatched to any gene: 4. In DNA form, the CDR3 reads TGTGCCAGCAGCCATGGACAGGGCTATGGCTACACCTTC. This encodes CASSHGQGYGYTF.

The genes are TRBV6-1 and TRBJ1-5; weak D call: TRBD1 (6 bases). The CDR3 loop spans 16 amino acids. CDR1 MNHNS and CDR2 SASEGT come from the germline V gene. Trimming pared 1 base from V and 0 bases from J, leaving 10 bases between. CDR3 DNA sequence: TGTGCCAGCAGTGAAGGGGACATCTATAGCAATCAGCCCCAGCATTTT. This encodes CASSEGDIYSNQPQHF.

This clone was recorded only once. J is TRBJ1-5 and V is TRBV2; 9 bases fit TRBD1. The ends lost 6 bases at V and 2 bases at J; junction bases unmatched: 2. This CDR3 spans 14 amino acids. Germline CDR1 SNHLY, CDR2 FYNNEI. This CDR3 is CASRGDRGNQPQHF. In nucleotides, the CDR3 is TGTGCCAGCAGGGGGGACAGGGGCAATCAGCCCCAGCATTTT.

This clone appeared a single time. CDR3 nucleotides: TGTGCCACCAGTGGCCGGGCAGGGGAAGAGACCCAGTACTTC. This sequence encodes CATSGRAGEETQYF. The chain joins TRBV24-1 to TRBJ2-5, with a possible D match to TRBD1 (6 bases). Germline CDR1 and CDR2: KGHDR and SFDVKD. This CDR3 has 14 residues. V was pared by 5 bases and J by 3 bases, with 12 bases between.

The chain links TRBV19 to TRBJ1-4, with a possible D match to TRBD1 (5 bases). CDR1 is LNHDA, CDR2 SQIVND, per germline (reference sequence). The CDR3 has 13 amino acids. V lost 10 bases, J lost 10 bases, and 19 bases lay in between. CDR3 in DNA: TGTGCCACCTGGGGAAGAGGGGAGGGAAAACTGTTTTTT. It yields the protein CATWGRGEGKLFF.

The chain has TRBV20-1 and TRBJ2-7, with 7 nucleotides matching TRBD2. V lost 3 bases, J lost 6 bases, and 14 bases stayed unmatched. The CDR3 has 15 residues. CDR1 DFQATT and CDR2 SNEGSKA come from the germline V gene (reference sequence). The CDR3 DNA reads TGCAGTGCTAGTGGGTTTGCAGCGGGAACTGGCGAGCAGTACTTC. Translating gives CSASGFAAGTGEQYF.

The V call is TRBV28, the J call TRBJ2-7; the match to TRBD1 covers 7 bases. This CDR3 spans 13 amino acids. J gave up 0 bases and V 9 bases, and 5 bases lay outside the gene matches. From germline, CDR1 is MDHEN and CDR2 SYDVKM. The CDR3 DNA reads as TGTGCCAGTCGAGGGACAGCCTCCTACGAGCAGTACTTC. Its protein is CASRGTASYEQYF. Complete variable domain (other parts from reference TRBV28 and TRBJ2-7): DVKVTQSSRYLVKRTGEKVFLECVQDMDHENMFWYRQDPGLGLRLIYFSYDVKMKEKGDIPEGYSVSREKKERFSLILESASTNQTSMYLCASRGTASYEQYFGPGTRLTVT.

The J gene is TRBJ2-2, the V gene TRBV18; D is undetermined. The germline CDR1 and CDR2 sequences are KGHSH and LQKENI. CDR3 length: 14 residues. With 3 bases removed from V and 0 bases from J, the gap between germline ends came to 5 bases. CDR3 DNA sequence: TGTGCCAGCTCACCTCGTACGAACACCGGGGAGCTGTTTTTT. This encodes CASSPRTNTGELFF.

This clone was counted a few times. The genes are TRBV19 and TRBJ2-1, with 10 nucleotides matching TRBD2. J gave up 0 bases and V 4 bases, and 6 bases lay outside the gene matches. Germline CDR1 LNHDA, CDR2 SQIVND (reference sequence). This CDR3 comprises 17 residues. This CDR3 reads CASSKQIAGGSYNEQFF. DNA for the CDR3: TGTGCCAGTAGTAAGCAGATAGCGGGGGGCTCCTACAATGAGCAGTTCTTC.

V and J are TRBV10-3 and TRBJ2-7, with TRBD2 as a possible D gene (7 bases). With 4 bases removed from V and 7 bases from J, the gap between germline ends came to 20 bases. Germline V gives CDR1 ENHRY, CDR2 SYGVKD. The CDR3 covers 15 residues. As DNA, the CDR3 is TGTGCCATCAGTGGCGGACCGGGGGGCCAGCTGGAGCAGTACTTC. Amino acids: CAISGGPGGQLEQYF.

The genes are TRBV5-1 and TRBJ2-1, with D maybe TRBD1 (5 bases). The germline V gene has CDR1 SGHRS and CDR2 YFSETQ. V lost 0 bases to trimming and J lost 9 bases, with 13 bases between them. The CDR3 is 14 residues long. The CDR3 sequence: CASSLARVRSEQFF. The DNA for the CDR3 is TGCGCCAGCAGCTTGGCCAGGGTGAGGAGTGAGCAGTTCTTC.

This chain connects TRBV5-1 to TRBJ1-1; no clear D. Germline V CDR1 and CDR2: SGHRS, YFSETQ. This CDR3 region has 15 residues. With 5 bases removed from V and 4 bases from J, the gap between germline ends came to 18 bases. This chain's CDR3 is CASRPQAVRGTEAFF. Written as DNA, the CDR3 is TGCGCCAGCAGGCCCCAGGCAGTACGGGGCACTGAAGCTTTCTTT.

The CDR3 bases are TGTGCCAGCAGCCCCGACAGGGGAACCCCCGAGCAGTACTTC. This sequence encodes CASSPDRGTPEQYF. The chain has TRBV7-2 and TRBJ2-7; 8 bases match TRBD1. Germline loops: CDR1 SGHTA, CDR2 FQGNSA. The CDR3 is 14 residues long. V shed 5 bases, J shed 6 bases, and the junction held 9 bases outside the gene matches.

The V call is TRBV7-9, the J call TRBJ2-1, with 11 bases lining up with TRBD2. The CDR3 length is 18 residues. In germline, CDR1 is SEHNR, CDR2 FQNEAQ (reference sequence). V shed 9 bases, J shed 0 bases, and the junction held 13 bases outside the gene matches. The CDR3 DNA sequence: TGTGCCAGTTCCCATGGTAGCGGGGGGGCAAGCTCCTACAATGAGCAGTTCTTC. Its translation is CASSHGSGGASSYNEQFF.

As to this clone: One end of the junction fails to match germline, which may point to a read error. The chain recombines TRBV7-2 with TRBJ1-2; 7 nucleotides match TRBD1. From germline, CDR1 is SGHTA and CDR2 FQGNSA. The CDR3 length is 10 residues. In nucleotides, the CDR3 is TGTGCCAGCAGCTCTGGACAGGCAGTCTTC. Translating gives CASSSGQAVF.